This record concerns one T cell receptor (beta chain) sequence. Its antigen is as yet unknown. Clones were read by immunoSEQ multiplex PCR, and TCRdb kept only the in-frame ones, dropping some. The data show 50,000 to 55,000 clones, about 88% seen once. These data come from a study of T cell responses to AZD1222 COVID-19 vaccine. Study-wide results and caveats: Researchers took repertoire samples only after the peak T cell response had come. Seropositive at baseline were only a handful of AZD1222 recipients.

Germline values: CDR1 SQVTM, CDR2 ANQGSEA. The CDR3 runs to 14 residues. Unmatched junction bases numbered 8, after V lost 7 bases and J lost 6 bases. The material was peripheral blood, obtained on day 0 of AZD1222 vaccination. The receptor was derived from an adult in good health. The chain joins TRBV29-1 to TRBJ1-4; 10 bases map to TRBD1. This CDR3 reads CSADSGTGDEKLFF. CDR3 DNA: TGCAGCGCGGACTCCGGGACAGGGGATGAAAAACTGTTTTTT.